This is a list of T cell receptor beta chains from one sample in a study of blood T cell repertoires in COVID-19. The repertoire was sequenced with immunoSEQ multiplex PCR; TCRdb's copy has only in-frame clones and lacks some. The data show fewer than 10,000 clones, 84% seen once. The specimen sequenced was peripheral blood. The receptors here all came from a human donor in a cohort sampled during active COVID-19. The CDR3 runs from the conserved cysteine through the conserved F or W. Clone size is stated in some rows and not others, as once, few, many or a class when expanded.

>TRBJ2-3|TRBV5-1|14|few
CASSLGRGEDTQYF
>TRBJ2-2|TRBV28|13|.
CALTDRNTGELFF
>TRBJ1-5|TRBV19|14|.
CASSIGTGNQPQHF
>TRBJ2-7|TRBV12-3/TRBV12-4|13|.
CASSLAGRDEQYF
>TRBJ1-2|TRBV10-1|13|.
CASSENSFYGYTF
>TRBJ2-3|TRBV28|13|.
CAGRQGTTDTQYF
>TRBJ2-1|TRBV5-1|16|.
CASSLGGGTSYNEQFF
>TRBJ2-3|TRBV11-2|17|.
CASSLGGLARKTDTQYF
>TRBJ2-1|TRBV4-2|11|.
CASSQALEQFF
>TRBJ2-3|TRBV5-8|15|.
CASTNSGGRTDTQYF
>TRBJ2-1|TRBV27|15|.
CASSLRREGRNEQFF
>TRBJ2-2|TRBV10-3|15|.
CAISEEGQATGELFF
>TRBJ2-1|TRBV11-2|13|few
CASSLDSYNEQFF
>TRBJ2-6|TRBV29-1|16|.
CSVGTGVGSGANVLTF
>TRBJ2-2|TRBV7-2|15|.
CASSSTGVGTGELFF
>TRBJ2-4|TRBV21-1|17|.
CASSKIGSGRAIGIQYF
>TRBJ2-1|TRBV7-2|16|.
CASSPGQGGSYNEQFF
>TRBJ1-4|TRBV2|13|.
CASQTGVSEKLFF
>TRBJ2-5|TRBV5-6|13|.
CASSLLQGITQYF
>TRBJ2-3|TRBV7-2|17|.
CASSLSFPGGLTDTQYF
>TRBJ2-1|TRBV12-3/TRBV12-4|11|.
CASSRGNEQFF
>TRBJ1-3|TRBV11-3|16|.
CASSQRGPAPGNTIYF
>TRBJ1-2|TRBV9|12|.
CASSASGGGYTF
>TRBJ1-2|TRBV5-8|14|.
CASSFRASNYGYTF
>TRBJ2-1|TRBV5-4|18|once
CASSLPHLAGVTYNEQFF
>TRBJ2-2|TRBV5-1|16|.
CASSLLASARWGELFF
>TRBJ1-2|TRBV27|15|.
CASSPAGARSYGYTF
>TRBJ2-2|TRBV2|17|.
CASRGLAGGPNTGELFF
>TRBJ2-2|TRBV6-4|16|large
CASSGHGGPNPGELFF
>TRBJ2-3|TRBV19|16|.
CASSAPGQRGTDTQYF
>TRBJ2-1|TRBV19|14|once
CASSIGQGYNEQFF
>TRBJ2-3|TRBV25-1|18|once
CASSEWVTGGSVTDTQYF
>TRBJ2-3|TRBV12-2|10|few
CARHTDTQYF
>TRBJ2-7|TRBV4-3|15|.
CASSPQDRGPYEQYF
>TRBJ2-7|TRBV10-1|13|.
CASSKVQGHEQYF
>TRBJ2-5|TRBV27|13|.
CASSIRGRETQYF
>TRBJ1-1|TRBV25-1|12|.
CASSTVNTEAFF
>TRBJ2-4|TRBV29-1|13|.
CSVSTGPKNIQYF
>TRBJ2-3|TRBV23-1|19|.
CASRGDGLTSGRMTDTQYF
>TRBJ1-1|TRBV29-1|12|.
CSALDSDTEAFF
>TRBJ2-1|TRBV25-1|16|once
CASSDQGTSGKNEQFF
>TRBJ2-7|TRBV27|13|.
CASSHSSSYEQYF
>TRBJ2-1|TRBV7-9|15|.
CASSLTGTGVDEQFF
>TRBJ1-5|TRBV19|13|.
CATQGWGNQPQHF
>TRBJ2-1|TRBV11-2|15|.
CASSLLAGPYNEQFF
>TRBJ2-5|TRBV3-1/TRBV3-2|14|.
CASSPWTGEETQYF
>TRBJ2-1|TRBV6-2/TRBV6-3|17|once
CASSYPLGTGTYNEQFF
>TRBJ1-1|TRBV6-5|12|.
CASSFRQGEAFF
>TRBJ2-3|TRBV5-1|13|.
CASSSGGADTQYF
>TRBJ1-3|TRBV5-4|16|once
CASSPGTGMSGNTIYF
>TRBJ1-1|TRBV7-2|13|.
CASSVDRKTEAFF
>TRBJ2-1|TRBV2|12|.
CAREDRDNEQFF
>TRBJ2-3|TRBV7-6|16|.
CASSLGLAGGTDTQYF